This T cell receptor beta chain was retrieved from a study of blood T cell repertoires in COVID-19. For the study at large: From the United States, Italy and Spain came samples of acute and convalescent COVID-19. PBMCs, B-cell-depleted T cells, or T cells were the source of the cDNA or gDNA that made up the material.

Per the original data handling: Quantification of nucleated cells was approximated via reference gene primer amplification. TCRdb's table, derived via immunoSEQ multiplex PCR, lists solely in-frame clones and lacks some. Clone size and V and J calls were adopted from that table, with D and trimming inferred from the DNA. The table lists about 160,000 clones, 78% of them singletons. The table lists this clone with a count of one. The CDR3 totals 13 residues. Trimming took 7 bases from V and 1 from J, leaving 10 bases between them. Germline-derived CDR1 and CDR2 are MDHEN and SYDVKM. This TCR derives from a woman of 80 years or more with acute or convalescent COVID-19. Source material: peripheral blood. This chain uses TRBV28 with TRBJ1-1; D uncertain. The CDR3 reads CASKYAGNTEAFF. The CDR3 nucleotides are TGTGCCAGCAAATATGCAGGGAACACTGAAGCTTTCTTT.